Below, 17 T cell receptor beta chains from the same sample are listed, as sequenced in a study of cytomegalovirus exposure and HLA in healthy donors. The PCR contained 60 Vbeta and 13 Jbeta primers. Method: immunoSEQ multiplex PCR; TCRdb's copy keeps in-frame clones and lacks some. The sample's table shows 40,000 to 60,000 clones. Material for sequencing was PBMCs. The receptors come from a man in his forties in good health and CMV-seropositive.

V gene TRBV7-9 combines with J gene TRBJ1-4; no reliable D call. Germline CDR1 reads SEHNR; CDR2 reads FQNEAQ (reference sequence). This CDR3 is built from 15 residues. Trimming stripped 1 base from V and 6 bases from J, with 12 bases between. Here the CDR3 DNA reads TGTGCCAGCAGCTTAGGACGGGGAGAGGATGAAAAACTGTTTTTT. Amino acids: CASSLGRGEDEKLFF.

The chain couples TRBV9 to TRBJ2-7, with TRBD2 matching over 10 bases. Germline V lookup: CDR1 SGDLS, CDR2 YYNGEE. CDR3 length: 14 amino acids. Trimming removed 0 bases from V and 4 bases from J; junction bases left unmatched: 1. CDR3 loop: CASSVGAGGYEQYF. DNA of the CDR3: TGTGCCAGCAGCGTAGGAGCGGGGGGGTACGAGCAGTACTTC.

This chain uses TRBV30 with TRBJ2-3, with D unclear. This CDR3 contains 13 residues. Germline values: CDR1 GTSNPN, CDR2 SVGIG (reference sequence). The germline V and J ends were trimmed by 0 bases and 1 base, with 5 bases remaining between them. The CDR3 DNA reads TGTGCCTGGAGTGTTCCGGGCACAGATACGCAGTATTTT. Protein: CAWSVPGTDTQYF.

The chain carries TRBV6-6 and TRBJ2-7; D may be TRBD2 (6 bases). V was cut by 8 bases and J by 4 bases, with 18 bases left in between. Per the germline V gene, CDR1 is MNHNY and CDR2 is SVGAGI (reference sequence). This CDR3 has 14 residues. This CDR3 reads CASWAGGAHYEQYF. CDR3 nucleotides: TGTGCCAGCTGGGCGGGCGGGGCGCATTACGAGCAGTACTTC.

V gene TRBV15 combines with J gene TRBJ2-5; 7 bases are a match to TRBD2. CDR1 is LNHNV, CDR2 YYDKDF, per germline (reference sequence). The CDR3 length is 14 residues. Trimming at V came to 5 bases and at J to 3 bases, leaving 6 bases not matched to a gene. CDR3 sequence: CATSPRAGEETQYF. In nucleotides, the CDR3 is TGTGCCACCAGCCCCAGGGCGGGGGAAGAGACCCAGTACTTC.

The rearrangement links TRBV7-9 to TRBJ2-7, with 7 bases fitting TRBD1. Per germline, CDR1 SEHNR and CDR2 FQNEAQ (reference sequence). The CDR3 runs 14 residues. V dropped 4 bases and J dropped 2; count of bases not matched to a gene: 5. The CDR3 region has the DNA TGTGCCAGCAGCTCGGGACAGATCACCTACGAGCAGTACTTC. Residues: CASSSGQITYEQYF.

The chain couples TRBV6-6 to TRBJ1-1, with D maybe TRBD1 (6 bases). This CDR3 region has 15 residues. V gave up 5 bases and J gave up 3 bases, with 16 bases separating them. Germline CDR1 is MNHNY and CDR2 is SVGAGI (reference sequence). The CDR3 DNA is TGTGCCAGCAGTAAAACAGGGACGGTGGACACTGAAGCTTTCTTT. Translating it yields CASSKTGTVDTEAFF.

The rearrangement joins TRBV7-9 to TRBJ2-1; 7 bases fit TRBD2. CDR3 length: 16 amino acids. Unmatched junction bases numbered 14, after V lost 6 bases and J lost 6 bases. Germline CDR1 reads SEHNR; CDR2 reads FQNEAQ (reference sequence). This chain's CDR3 is CASSFRGLPVRNEQFF. DNA of the CDR3: TGTGCCAGCAGTTTCCGGGGACTACCTGTCCGCAATGAGCAGTTCTTC.

CDR3 DNA sequence: TGTGCCAGCAGCCCGGTTATGAACACTGAAGCTTTCTTT. This translates into CASSPVMNTEAFF. The chain combines TRBV4-2 with TRBJ1-1; D not certain. The length of the CDR3 is 13 residues. CDR1 is LGHNA, CDR2 YNFKEQ, per germline. Trimming removed 4 bases from V and 0 bases from J, with 6 bases in between.

The chain links TRBV4-1 to TRBJ2-7; D not resolved. Trimming cost V 3 bases and J 5 bases, with 14 bases left between them. This CDR3 spans 14 amino acids. Germline lookup yields CDR1 MGHRA and CDR2 YSYEKL. This chain's CDR3 is CASSHPLRTNEQYF. CDR3 nucleotide sequence: TGCGCCAGCAGCCACCCACTTCGAACGAACGAGCAGTACTTC.

The chain carries TRBV6-5 and TRBJ1-5; tentative D call: TRBD1 (5 bases). The V gene lost 5 bases and the J gene lost 3 bases, with 11 bases spanning the gap. CDR3 length: 14 residues. Germline CDR1 reads MNHEY; CDR2 reads SVGAGI. The DNA of the CDR3 is TGTGCCAGCAGTGCCGCGACAGACAATCAGCCCCAGCATTTT. It encodes CASSAATDNQPQHF.

The genes are TRBV11-3 and TRBJ2-4; TRBD2 agrees at 10 bases. V dropped 0 bases and J dropped 0; count of bases not matched to a gene: 2. The CDR3 has 17 residues. Per germline, CDR1 SGHNT and CDR2 YENEEA. The CDR3 spells CASSLELAGLAKNIQYF. DNA for the CDR3: TGTGCCAGCAGCTTAGAACTAGCGGGGCTAGCCAAAAACATTCAGTACTTC.

The chain recombines TRBV30 with TRBJ2-5, with 7 bases identical to TRBD2. This CDR3 region has 16 residues. Per germline, CDR1 GTSNPN and CDR2 SVGIG (reference sequence). The V gene end was trimmed by 1 base and the J gene end by 4 bases; junction bases not matched to a gene: 12. CDR3 protein: CAWSGGTGGGVETQYF. For the CDR3, the DNA is TGTGCCTGGAGTGGGGGAACGGGAGGCGGGGTAGAGACCCAGTACTTC.

The chain employs TRBV28 and TRBJ2-1; TRBD2 agrees at 9 bases. Germline-derived CDR1 and CDR2 are MDHEN and SYDVKM. The ends lost 8 bases at V and 7 bases at J; junction bases unmatched: 12. This CDR3 has 15 amino acids. CDR3 sequence (DNA): TGTGCCAGCCTCTATAGCGGGAGTAATTTGAATGAGCAGTTCTTC. Encoded protein: CASLYSGSNLNEQFF.

This sequence joins TRBV30 and TRBJ2-4; TRBD2 matches at 15 bases. The junction had 6 bases not matched to a gene; V was cut back by 1 base and J by 8 bases. This CDR3 has 16 amino acids. The germline gives CDR1 GTSNPN, CDR2 SVGIG (reference sequence). The CDR3: CAWSGTSGGAWDIQYF. CDR3 DNA sequence: TGTGCCTGGAGTGGGACTAGCGGGGGGGCATGGGACATTCAGTACTTC. Drawing the rest from reference TRBV30 and TRBJ2-4, the complete variable domain is SQTIHQWPATLVQPVGSPLSLECTVEGTSNPNLYWYRQAAGRGLQLLFYSVGIGQISSEVPQNLSASRPQDRQFILSSKKLLLSDSGFYLCAWSGTSGGAWDIQYFGAGTRLSVL.

The chain couples TRBV9 to TRBJ2-3; 15 bases line up with TRBD2. The CDR3 covers 21 residues. After removal of 4 bases from V and 0 bases from J, the junction contained 15 bases not matched to a gene. The germline CDR1 and CDR2 sequences are SGDLS and YYNGEE. The CDR3 DNA reads TGTGCCAGCAGCTTACTTCCAGGACTAGCGGGAGGGGGTGCTAGCACAGATACGCAGTATTTT. Its translation is CASSLLPGLAGGGASTDTQYF.

CDR3 residues: CASGGFGLNGYTF. DNA for the CDR3: TGTGCCAGCGGGGGGTTCGGATTAAATGGCTACACCTTC. The chain couples TRBV2 to TRBJ1-2; D possibly corresponds to TRBD1 (5 bases). Looked up from germline, CDR1 is SNHLY and CDR2 is FYNNEI. The CDR3 loop spans 13 amino acids. Trimming left V 8 bases short and J 6 bases short, with 16 bases between.